These T cell receptor beta chains were read from a single sample in a study of shared clonotypes between healthy human individuals. TCRdb keeps only in-frame clones here, not all; method: immunoSEQ multiplex PCR. The sample lists about 490,000 clones, 75% to 85% occurring once. The sequenced material came from PBMCs. The receptors shown here come from a woman aged 40 to 49 in good health. Some clones in this sample may be carry-over from other donors' samples. Each CDR3 is given with its conserved first and last residue. The order of the fields is CDR3 length, D gene, J gene, V gene, clone size, CDR3 DNA, CDR3 protein. D genes are given only for firm matches. The listing skips clone size in some rows; elsewhere it reads once, few, many or a size class.

13	-	TRBJ1-2	TRBV7-2	-	TGTGCCAGCAGAGCGGACGGGAACTATGGCTACACCTTC	CASRADGNYGYTF
15	TRBD2	TRBJ2-1	TRBV11-2	few	TGTGCCAGCAGCTTGTACAGCGGGAGGTCCGATGAGCAGTTCTTC	CASSLYSGRSDEQFF
13	-	TRBJ2-5	TRBV5-4	-	TGTGCCAGCAGCCGGACTAACCAAGAGACCCAGTACTTC	CASSRTNQETQYF
13	TRBD1	TRBJ2-7	TRBV30	few	TGTGCCTTCCGGGACAGGGGGCACGACGAGCAGTACTTC	CAFRDRGHDEQYF
16	-	TRBJ1-5	TRBV5-1	-	TGCGCCAGCAGCCTTCTCCCGGGATTCAGCAATCAGCCCCAGCATTTT	CASSLLPGFSNQPQHF
14	-	TRBJ1-5	TRBV18	-	TGTGCCAGCTCACCTGGAGGGGCCGATCAGCCCCAGCATTTT	CASSPGGADQPQHF
14	-	TRBJ2-7	TRBV19	-	TGTGCCAGTAGTATCTCCTTGAGCTCCTACGAGCAGTACTTC	CASSISLSSYEQYF
14	-	TRBJ2-7	TRBV27	-	TGTGCCAGCAGTTTCCGACTCAAGACCTACGAGCAGTACTTC	CASSFRLKTYEQYF
15	TRBD1	TRBJ1-1	TRBV18	-	TGTGCCAGCTCAACCCAAAACAGGGGGCAAGCTGAAGCTTTCTTT	CASSTQNRGQAEAFF
15	TRBD2	TRBJ2-5	TRBV9	-	TGTGCCAGCAGCGTAGGAGCGGGAGTTGCTGAGACCCAGTACTTC	CASSVGAGVAETQYF
13	-	TRBJ1-1	TRBV30	-	TGTGCCTGGACAACCAACATGAACACTGAAGCTTTCTTT	CAWTTNMNTEAFF
14	-	TRBJ2-7	TRBV5-1	few	TGCGCCAGCAGCTTGTATGGGAGTAACTACGAGCAGTACTTC	CASSLYGSNYEQYF
13	TRBD1	TRBJ2-1	TRBV5-1	-	TGCGCCAGCAGCTCGACAGGGACCAATGAGCAGTTCTTC	CASSSTGTNEQFF
16	-	TRBJ1-1	TRBV29-1	-	TGCAGCGTTCTTCCTATAATGGACGGACCTGACACTGAAGCTTTCTTT	CSVLPIMDGPDTEAFF
14	-	TRBJ1-4	TRBV19	-	TGTGCCAGTAGTATCGGGCAAAGGGGTGAAAAACTGTTTTTT	CASSIGQRGEKLFF
16	TRBD1	TRBJ1-2	TRBV2	-	TGTGCCAGCAGTGGGGGGGACAGGGGTCGAGGACGAGGCTACACCTTC	CASSGGDRGRGRGYTF
17	TRBD1	TRBJ2-7	TRBV11-2	once	TGTGCCAGCAGCTTCACTGAAGGTGGACAGGGATTTTACGAGCAGTACTTC	CASSFTEGGQGFYEQYF
13	-	TRBJ2-1	TRBV7-9	-	TGTGCCAGCAGCTTGGATCTAGGGGGGGAGCAGTTCTTC	CASSLDLGGEQFF
11	-	TRBJ2-1	TRBV30	-	TGTGCCTGGAGTTACAGCAATGAGCAGTTCTTC	CAWSYSNEQFF
16	-	TRBJ2-2	TRBV7-3	-	TGTGCCAGCAGCTTAGTTGGGGGCGCGAACACCGGGGAGCTGTTTTTT	CASSLVGGANTGELFF
14	-	TRBJ2-3	TRBV5-6	-	TGTGCCAGCAGCCAGACAGGACTCACAGATACGCAGTATTTT	CASSQTGLTDTQYF
16	TRBD2	TRBJ2-7	TRBV28	-	TGTGCCAGCAGGGTGGCTAGCGGGAGTGTTCCCTACGAGCAGTACTTC	CASRVASGSVPYEQYF
11	-	TRBJ2-3	TRBV20-1	-	TGCAGTGCGTTAAACACAGATACGCAGTATTTT	CSALNTDTQYF
14	TRBD2	TRBJ2-2	TRBV19	few	TGTGCCAGTAGGCCAAGACTAGCTGCCGGGGAGCTGTTTTTT	CASRPRLAAGELFF
12	-	TRBJ1-2	TRBV29-1	-	TGCAGCGTTGTGTTCGGGGGCGATGGCTACACCTTC	CSVVFGGDGYTF
15	-	TRBJ1-2	TRBV11-2	few	TGTGCCAGCAGCAGCCAAGGACACTCGTTCTATGGCTACACCTTC	CASSSQGHSFYGYTF
15	-	TRBJ2-6	TRBV5-4	few	TGTGCCAGCAGCCCTGGTATGAGAGGGGCCAACGTCCTGACTTTC	CASSPGMRGANVLTF